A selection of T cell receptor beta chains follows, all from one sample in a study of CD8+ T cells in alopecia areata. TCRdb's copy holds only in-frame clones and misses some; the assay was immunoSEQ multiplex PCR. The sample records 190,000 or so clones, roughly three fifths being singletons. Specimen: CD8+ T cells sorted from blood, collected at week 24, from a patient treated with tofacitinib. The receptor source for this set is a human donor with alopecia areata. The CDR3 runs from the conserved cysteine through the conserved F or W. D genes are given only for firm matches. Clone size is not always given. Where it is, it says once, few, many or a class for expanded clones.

TGCAGCGCCATGACAGGGAATTTTGGCTACACCTTC | CSAMTGNFGYTF | TRBD1 | TRBJ1-2 | few | TRBV29-1
TGCGCCAGCAGCCAAGAGCGTGCCAGGGAGAGGGATGAGCAGTTCTTC | CASSQERARERDEQFF | - | TRBJ2-1 | few | TRBV4-1
TGTGCCAGCAGTGAGAGGGGCACTGAAGCTTTCTTT | CASSERGTEAFF | - | TRBJ1-1 | - | TRBV2
TGTGCCAGCAGCTTAGCTGGACAGGGAGAAAGAAGCTATGGCTACACCTTC | CASSLAGQGERSYGYTF | TRBD1 | TRBJ1-2 | - | TRBV7-9
TGTGCCTCTAGCGATGACGACGAGCAGTACTTC | CASSDDDEQYF | - | TRBJ2-7 | - | TRBV15
TGCGCCAGCAGCCAAGTGATACAGGGGGCGTCTGGAAACACCATATATTTT | CASSQVIQGASGNTIYF | TRBD1 | TRBJ1-3 | - | TRBV4-1
TGTGCCAGCAGCCCGAGTCCGGGACAGGCGAACACCGGGGAGCTGTTTTTT | CASSPSPGQANTGELFF | TRBD1 | TRBJ2-2 | - | TRBV5-6
TGCGCCAGCAGCCAAGCCGCGGGGACCTACGAGCAGTACTTC | CASSQAAGTYEQYF | - | TRBJ2-7 | - | TRBV4-1
TGTGCCAGTAGCCCCGGACTATTCTACGAGCAGTACTTC | CASSPGLFYEQYF | - | TRBJ2-7 | - | TRBV19
TGCAGCGTCCCCCGTTTGGCTTTGGGTGGAGCTTTCTTT | CSVPRLALGGAFF | - | TRBJ1-1 | - | TRBV29-1
TGTGCCAGCAGCGCACTTTTTACAACAGATACGCAGTATTTT | CASSALFTTDTQYF | - | TRBJ2-3 | - | TRBV9
TGTGCCAGCAGTGATCCAGGAGTCACTGAAGCTTTCTTT | CASSDPGVTEAFF | - | TRBJ1-1 | - | TRBV2
TGCAGCGGTGACCCCTATACTGGGAGTCCCGGGGAGCTGTTTTTT | CSGDPYTGSPGELFF | - | TRBJ2-2 | few | TRBV29-1
TGTGCCAGCTCCCAAAGGGGTTTGGGCTCCTACGAGCAGTACTTC | CASSQRGLGSYEQYF | - | TRBJ2-7 | few | TRBV27
TGTGCCAGCAGCTTCGGGGAAAATACGCAGTATTTT | CASSFGENTQYF | - | TRBJ2-3 | - | TRBV13
TGTGCCAGCAGCTTAGGTTCTTCACCCCTCCACTTT | CASSLGSSPLHF | - | TRBJ1-6 | few | TRBV7-9
TGTGCCAGCAGCTTGAGGGGGGTCAATGAGCAGTTCTTC | CASSLRGVNEQFF | - | TRBJ2-1 | - | TRBV5-4
TGCGCCAGCAGCTTATACAGGGGGCTCCAAGAGACCCAGTACTTC | CASSLYRGLQETQYF | TRBD1 | TRBJ2-5 | once | TRBV5-1
TGCGCCAGCAGCCAAGCCTTTTACGGGGGGTTCAGGTTCCAGCAGTACTTC | CASSQAFYGGFRFQQYF | TRBD2 | TRBJ2-7 | - | TRBV4-1
TGTGCCTGGAGTGTAGGGGGGGAGGAGACCCAGTACTTC | CAWSVGGEETQYF | - | TRBJ2-5 | - | TRBV30
TGCGCCAGCAGCCAGGATCCAAGCGGGGGACCGTACAATGAGCAGTTCTTC | CASSQDPSGGPYNEQFF | TRBD2 | TRBJ2-1 | - | TRBV4-1
TGTGCCTGGAGTCATGAGACTAGCGGGGGGCGGAAACAAAACATTCAGTACTTC | CAWSHETSGGRKQNIQYF | TRBD2 | TRBJ2-4 | - | TRBV30
TGTGCCAGCAGCCAAGGCAATGAGCAGTTCTTC | CASSQGNEQFF | - | TRBJ2-1 | few | TRBV4-2
TGTGCCAGCAGCCAAGTGGTGGCCCCGGGAGCTAACTATGGCTACACCTTC | CASSQVVAPGANYGYTF | - | TRBJ1-2 | - | TRBV4-2
TGCGCCAGCAGCCACGGCCGCCGGGACAGCTATGGCTACACCTTC | CASSHGRRDSYGYTF | TRBD1 | TRBJ1-2 | few | TRBV4-1
TGTGCCAGCAGCGAAGCGGGGGACTACGAGCAGTACTTC | CASSEAGDYEQYF | TRBD2 | TRBJ2-7 | - | TRBV5-6
TGTGCCAGCAGCTTGGGGGGGCGATACACAGATACGCAGTATTTT | CASSLGGRYTDTQYF | - | TRBJ2-3 | - | TRBV11-2
TGCGCCAGCAGCGCCGGCCGCGGGGGAACCGGGGAGCTGTTTTTT | CASSAGRGGTGELFF | TRBD2 | TRBJ2-2 | - | TRBV4-1
TGTGCCACCAGAGGGGGGACGATGGGCACTGAAGCTTTCTTT | CATRGGTMGTEAFF | - | TRBJ1-1 | few | TRBV15
TGTGCCAGCAACAACAGGGAAAGCTCCTACAATGAGCAGTTCTTC | CASNNRESSYNEQFF | - | TRBJ2-1 | - | TRBV7-9
TGTGCCATCACTAGGGGAAGGGACAGCGATGAGCAGTTCTTC | CAITRGRDSDEQFF | TRBD1 | TRBJ2-1 | - | TRBV10-3
TGTGCCAGCAGTCTTTCGACATCGTCCTACAATGAGCAGTTCTTC | CASSLSTSSYNEQFF | - | TRBJ2-1 | - | TRBV27
TGTGCCAGCAGTCCGCTAGCGGGGCTCACAGATACGCAGTATTTT | CASSPLAGLTDTQYF | TRBD2 | TRBJ2-3 | few | TRBV27
TGTGCCAGCAGTGAAGCACACGAGCAGTACTTC | CASSEAHEQYF | - | TRBJ2-7 | once | TRBV6-1
TGTGCCAGCAGCAAAGGGCGTGAACAGGGGGCGTACGCCGGGGAGCTGTTTTTT | CASSKGREQGAYAGELFF | - | TRBJ2-2 | - | TRBV21-1
TGTGCCAGCAGTTACTCGACAGGGGGCCATGAGCAGTTCTTC | CASSYSTGGHEQFF | TRBD1 | TRBJ2-1 | - | TRBV6-5
TGTGCCAGCAGGGGTTTAGTTTTGAATGAGCAGTTCTTC | CASRGLVLNEQFF | - | TRBJ2-1 | - | TRBV27
TGTGCCAGCGGCCGGCCTTATAATTCACCCCTCCACTTT | CASGRPYNSPLHF | - | TRBJ1-6 | - | TRBV2
TGTGCCAGCAGTGTCGTCGGGGGTCAGCCCCAGCATTTT | CASSVVGGQPQHF | - | TRBJ1-5 | - | TRBV25-1
TGTGCCTGGAGTCTGGGCCCCATTTACGAGCAGTACTTC | CAWSLGPIYEQYF | - | TRBJ2-7 | - | TRBV30
TGTGCCAGCAGTTTATGGACAGGGTATGGCTACACCTTC | CASSLWTGYGYTF | TRBD1 | TRBJ1-2 | - | TRBV27
TGTGCCAGCAGTTTATCGCGGACAGGAAACACTGAAGCTTTCTTT | CASSLSRTGNTEAFF | TRBD1 | TRBJ1-1 | - | TRBV27
TGTGCTACGGCCGAGGGAGACACTGAAGCTTTCTTT | CATAEGDTEAFF | - | TRBJ1-1 | once | TRBV5-6
TGTGCCAGCAGCCCTAGTAGACTGATGAACACTGAAGCTTTCTTT | CASSPSRLMNTEAFF | - | TRBJ1-1 | once | TRBV14
TGTGCCAGCAGTTCGTGGGGAGACCTGAATGGCTACACCTTC | CASSSWGDLNGYTF | - | TRBJ1-2 | - | TRBV6-5
TGTGCCATCAGCCGCATCCCATTACAGGGGAGGTATAATTCACCCCTCCACTTT | CAISRIPLQGRYNSPLHF | TRBD1 | TRBJ1-6 | - | TRBV10-3
TGTGCCAGCAGCTTAGGGCAGGGAGGCTCACCCCTCCACTTT | CASSLGQGGSPLHF | - | TRBJ1-6 | - | TRBV13
TGCAGCGTTAGGGGGGGGGAGTCTTCGTCCACAGATACGCAGTATTTT | CSVRGGESSSTDTQYF | - | TRBJ2-3 | - | TRBV29-1
TGTGCCAGCAGTGGGGGACTAGCCAGACGGACCCAGTACTTC | CASSGGLARRTQYF | TRBD2 | TRBJ2-5 | - | TRBV2
TGTGCCAGCAGCCAACCTCTCGCGGGGGGTTTGGAGACCCAGTACTTC | CASSQPLAGGLETQYF | TRBD2 | TRBJ2-5 | few | TRBV4-2
TGTGCCAGCAGTTACCTGGGGACCCAAGAGACCCAGTACTTC | CASSYLGTQETQYF | - | TRBJ2-5 | - | TRBV6-5